This entry concerns a single TCR beta chain. The antigen remains undetermined. Some clones are missing from TCRdb's copy, which holds only in-frame ones; the method was immunoSEQ multiplex PCR. In the table there are around 300,000 clones, around 89% of which are singletons. This CDR3 contains 13 residues. Germline V gene lookup returns CDR1 LNHDA and CDR2 SQIVND (reference sequence). Between the trimmed V and J ends, which lost 8 bases and 7 bases, there was a span of 14 bases. Documented treatment: some 20 received Ad26.COV2.S at low or high dose, single or two shots; roughly five received placebo; per-sample allocation not given. Material that was analyzed had been drawn on day 63 after the first vaccine or placebo injection. An 18-55-year-old adult in Boston served as donor. As its vector, the vaccine had Ad26, which expressed Wuhan-strain SARS-CoV-2 spike. These data originate in a study of Ad26.COV2.S vaccination and SARS-CoV-2 variants. Study overall: Enrollment placed the donor in the COV1001 Ad26.COV2.S trial arm. Findings and limits, study-wide: Reported post-vaccination CD8+ and CD4+ T cell responses to spike showed substantial breadth.

Sample: peripheral blood, taken in a trial of Ad26.COV2.S vaccine versus placebo. The V call is TRBV19, the J call TRBJ1-4; D is uncertain. The sequence was collected from a person between 18 and 59 years old who received the Ad26.COV2.S COVID-19 vaccine or a placebo. CDR3 nucleotides: TGTGCCAGTGGGAGGGCCCTCACTGAAAAACTGTTTTTT. Its translation is CASGRALTEKLFF.